Here is one T cell receptor beta chain with its context. Trimming pared 4 bases from V and 7 bases from J, leaving 12 bases between. The germline CDR1 and CDR2 sequences are SGHNT and YYREEE (reference sequence). The CDR3 totals 13 residues. The source of the sample is a study of shared clonotypes between healthy human individuals. Some clones are missing from TCRdb's copy, which holds only in-frame ones; the method was immunoSEQ multiplex PCR. The sample carries some 1.4 million clones, more than 95% recorded once. Sequencing input: naive CD4+ T cells sorted from blood. As for subset: CD45RA+ positively selected. The sequence derives from a man younger than 40 in good health. This rearrangement joins TRBV5-4 to TRBJ1-5; no clear D. The CDR3 DNA sequence: TGTGCCAGCAGCCTGGAAGCTGAACAGCCCCAGCATTTT. Protein sequence: CASSLEAEQPQHF.